The 22 T cell receptor beta chains reported below all come from one sample, sequenced in a study of T cell repertoires in cytomegalovirus infection. From the reads, TCRdb called clonotypes with MiXCR, one entry per CDR3 protein. The sample consists of about 360,000 distinct CDR3 sequences, 18% of them appearing once. The sequenced sample consisted of PBMCs. The receptors originated from a human donor in good health (CMV status not recorded). Some clones in this sample may be carry-over from other donors' samples.

Ten or more counts support this clonotype. The chain has TRBV7-8 and TRBJ1-4; a possible D gene is TRBD1 (6 bases). Germline values: CDR1 SGHVS, CDR2 FQNEAQ. V lost 5 bases and J lost 8, with 15 bases in between. CDR3 size: 14 residues. CDR3 DNA: TGTGCCAGCAGCCTCTACAGGGAAGGCGAAAAACTGTTTTTT. Encoded protein: CASSLYREGEKLFF.

This clonotype came up a few times. The chain has TRBV19 and TRBJ1-1; D is uncertain. Germline V gene lookup returns CDR1 LNHDA and CDR2 SQIVND (reference sequence). The CDR3 has 13 residues. Between the trimmed V and J ends, which lost 7 bases and 3 bases, there was a span of 12 bases. The CDR3 protein is CASTLSWDTEAFF. The CDR3 nucleotides are TGTGCCAGTACCCTGAGTTGGGACACTGAAGCTTTCTTT.

Many counts were recorded for this clonotype. The chain employs TRBV12-5 and TRBJ2-7; 9 bases fit TRBD2. V trimming: 5 bases; J trimming: 5 bases; junction bases outside the gene matches: 7. CDR1 and CDR2 from the germline V gene are LGHNT and FRNRAP. The CDR3 is made up of 14 amino acids. The CDR3, as DNA: TGTGCTAGTGGTCGAGCGGGGGGAGGCCACGAGCAGTACTTC. Translation gives CASGRAGGGHEQYF. The full variable domain, its missing parts supplied by reference TRBV12-5 and TRBJ2-7, is DARVTQTPRHKVTEMGQEVTMRCQPILGHNTVFWYRQTMMQGLELLAYFRNRAPLDDSGMPKDRFSAEMPDATLATLKIQPSEPRDSAVYFCASGRAGGGHEQYFGPGTRLTVT.

CDR3 protein: CASSSYSGLGQFF. The CDR3 DNA is TGTGCCAGCAGCTCCTATTCAGGGCTCGGGCAGTTCTTC. This chain uses TRBV7-2 with TRBJ2-1; D is possibly TRBD1 (5 bases). Trimming took off 4 bases at V and 12 bases at J, with 16 bases between the two ends. The CDR3 length is 13 residues. From germline, CDR1 is SGHTA and CDR2 FQGNSA.

This clonotype came up many times. The chain combines TRBV7-2 with TRBJ2-3; 7 bases fit TRBD2. The trim removed 5 bases at V and 0 bases at J, leaving 11 bases unmatched. Germline assignment: CDR1 SGHTA and CDR2 FQGNSA. The CDR3 sequence is 17 residues long. CDR3 nucleotide sequence: TGTGCCAGCAGCCAAGCTAGCGGAGTATACAGCACAGATACGCAGTATTTT. This encodes CASSQASGVYSTDTQYF.

Only a few counts were recorded for this clonotype. The chain couples TRBV7-9 to TRBJ2-3, with 10 bases lining up with TRBD1. Losses at the gene ends were 5 bases for V and 4 bases for J; bases not matched to a gene: 9. CDR1 and CDR2 (germline): SEHNR, FQNEAQ (reference sequence). The CDR3 spans 16 residues. The CDR3 DNA reads TGTGCCAGCAGCAACCGGGACAGGGGCGACGCAGATACGCAGTATTTT. This encodes CASSNRDRGDADTQYF.

J is TRBJ2-7 and V is TRBV6-1, with D perhaps given as TRBD1 or TRBD2 (5 bases each). CDR1 is MNHNS, CDR2 SASEGT, per germline. Trimming removed 0 bases from V and 6 bases from J, with 18 bases in between. CDR3 length equals 16 residues. DNA of the CDR3: TGTGCCAGCAGTGAAGCAGTGGGGGACCCCATCGGCGAGCAGTACTTC. Encoded protein: CASSEAVGDPIGEQYF.

The V gene is TRBV6-2 or TRBV6-3, the J gene TRBJ1-2; a weak D match, TRBD1 (5 bases). The CDR3 covers 14 residues. The V gene lost 6 bases and the J gene lost 7 bases, with 18 bases spanning the gap. From germline, CDR1 is MNHEY and CDR2 SVGEGT. CDR3 region: CASSTNGRVGGYTF. CDR3 in DNA: TGTGCCAGCAGCACGAATGGCAGGGTTGGTGGCTACACCTTC.

The J gene is TRBJ1-5, the V gene TRBV15; D is possibly TRBD1 (6 bases). This CDR3 region has 13 residues. Trimming removed 4 bases from V and 11 bases from J, with 15 bases in between. The germline gives CDR1 LNHNV, CDR2 YYDKDF (reference sequence). Here the CDR3 reads CATSKGQVKSQHF. The CDR3 coding sequence is TGTGCCACCAGCAAGGGACAAGTAAAGTCCCAGCATTTT.

This clonotype was observed many times. The chain combines TRBV28 with TRBJ2-6, with D perhaps assigned TRBD1 or TRBD2 (5 bases each). The germline gives CDR1 MDHEN, CDR2 SYDVKM. The CDR3 totals 16 residues. V lost 7 bases and J 4 bases, leaving 17 bases between the germline ends. DNA for the CDR3: TGTGCCAGCAATCGAGGGACGGTATCCGGGGCCAACGTCCTGACTTTC. Amino acids: CASNRGTVSGANVLTF.

This clonotype occurred a few times. This sequence joins TRBV18 and TRBJ2-1; D call uncertain. CDR3 length equals 11 residues. V dropped 2 bases and J dropped 7 bases, with 3 bases sitting between them. Germline assignment: CDR1 KGHSH and CDR2 LQKENI. This CDR3 reads CASSPKNEQFF. DNA of the CDR3: TGTGCCAGCTCACCAAAAAATGAGCAGTTCTTC.

This clonotype has a handful of counts. The DNA of the CDR3 is TGTGCCAGCAGGGCGGGACTCCGAACTGAAGCTTTCTTT. This sequence encodes CASRAGLRTEAFF. The V gene is TRBV7-6, the J gene TRBJ1-1; tentatively, D is TRBD1 (5 bases). Deletions cut 6 bases from V and 5 bases from J, with 13 bases between. CDR3 length equals 13 residues. Germline V lookup: CDR1 SGHVS, CDR2 FNYEAQ.

This clonotype has at least ten counts. This rearrangement joins TRBV6-2 or TRBV6-3 to TRBJ2-2; 7 bases align to TRBD2. V dropped 4 bases and J dropped 3; count of bases not matched to a gene: 8. The CDR3 contains 16 residues. Germline values: CDR1 MNHEY, CDR2 SVGEGT. Here the CDR3 DNA reads TGTGCCAGCAGTTCACCGGGAGGTACCGACACCGGGGAGCTGTTTTTT. Its protein product is CASSSPGGTDTGELFF.

This clonotype was found many times. The V and J genes are TRBV11-2 and TRBJ2-3; D might be TRBD2 (5 bases). Germline CDR1 and CDR2: SGHAT and FQNNGV. The CDR3 has 13 amino acids. The V end was cut by 7 bases, the J end by 4 bases, with 12 bases between. CDR3 sequence (DNA): TGTGCCAGCATCCATCTAGCCGCAGATACGCAGTATTTT. It specifies CASIHLAADTQYF. Together with reference TRBV11-2 and TRBJ2-3, the CDR3 gives the full variable domain: EAGVAQSPRYKIIEKRQSVAFWCNPISGHATLYWYQQILGQGPKLLIQFQNNGVVDDSQLPKDRFSAERLKGVDSTLKIQPAKLEDSAVYLCASIHLAADTQYFGPGTRLTVL.

This sequence joins TRBV7-9 and TRBJ2-6, with D tentatively TRBD1 (5 bases). Germline lookup yields CDR1 SEHNR and CDR2 FQNEAQ (reference sequence). This CDR3 has 16 residues. V shed 9 bases and J shed 0 bases, with 15 bases lying between them. In nucleotides, the CDR3 is TGTGCCAGTACCAGACAGTCCACCTCTGGGGCCAACGTCCTGACTTTC. Protein: CASTRQSTSGANVLTF.

This clonotype has more than one count but fewer than ten. The chain recombines TRBV12-3 or TRBV12-4 with TRBJ1-1; the D is unclear. This CDR3 is built from 13 residues. V dropped 6 bases and J dropped 6 bases, with 14 bases sitting between them. For the CDR3, the DNA is TGTGCCAGCAGGATTACATCTTCCTCTGAAGCTTTCTTT. It yields the protein CASRITSSSEAFF.

This clonotype was observed at least ten times. This chain uses TRBV7-2 with TRBJ2-5; 7 nucleotides match TRBD1. CDR1 SGHTA and CDR2 FQGNSA come from the germline V gene. Trimming cost V 5 bases and J 5 bases; bases outside gene matches: 11. The CDR3 covers 15 residues. CDR3: CASSPWDSHGETQYF. CDR3 nucleotides: TGTGCCAGCAGCCCCTGGGACAGCCATGGGGAGACCCAGTACTTC.

V is TRBV20-1 and J is TRBJ1-1; 10 bases are a match to TRBD1. Trimming cost V 5 bases and J 0 bases; bases outside gene matches: 9. There are 16 residues in the CDR3. Per the germline V gene, CDR1 is DFQATT and CDR2 is SNEGSKA (reference sequence). The CDR3 coding sequence is TGCAGTGCTTGGACAGGGGGTTCTGAAATGAACACTGAAGCTTTCTTT. The encoded protein is CSAWTGGSEMNTEAFF.

Many counts were recorded for this clonotype. The genes are TRBV7-2 and TRBJ1-5; D unresolved. Trimming took 1 base from V and 1 from J, leaving 8 bases between them. This CDR3 has 15 residues. The V gene's germline CDR1 is SGHTA and CDR2 FQGNSA. The CDR3, as DNA: TGTGCCAGCAGCTTAGGGCCCGCCAGCAATCAGCCCCAGCATTTT. Its protein product is CASSLGPASNQPQHF. Variable domain in full (rest from reference TRBV7-2 and TRBJ1-5): GAGVSQSPSNKVTEKGKDVELRCDPISGHTALYWYRQSLGQGLEFLIYFQGNSAPDKSGLPSDRFSAERTGGSVSTLTIQRTQQEDSAVYLCASSLGPASNQPQHFGDGTRLSIL.

This clonotype has only one observation. The chain uses TRBV3-1 and TRBJ1-2; D is ambiguous. The CDR3 is made up of 13 amino acids. The V gene lost 3 bases and the J gene lost 5 bases, with 10 bases spanning the gap. The V gene's germline CDR1 is LGHDT and CDR2 YNNKEL (reference sequence). CDR3 DNA sequence: TGTGCCAGCAGCCAGAACACCAATTATGGCTACACCTTC. It specifies CASSQNTNYGYTF.

This clonotype was seen a single time. The chain has TRBV5-5 and TRBJ1-4, with D perhaps TRBD1 (5 bases). The CDR3 consists of 17 residues. CDR1 is SGHKS, CDR2 YYEKEE, per germline (reference sequence). Trimming cost V 4 bases and J 0 bases, with 16 bases left between them. Here the CDR3 DNA reads TGTGCCAGCAGCCGGGGCTCCGCCGTCGCAACTAATGAAAAACTGTTTTTT. The encoded protein is CASSRGSAVATNEKLFF.

This clonotype was recorded at least ten times. This chain links TRBV12-3 or TRBV12-4 with TRBJ2-5; maybe TRBD1 (5 bases). V lost 2 bases, J lost 7 bases, and 17 bases lay in between. This CDR3 has 15 residues. CDR3 region: CASSLRQGFGGTQYF. The CDR3 DNA sequence: TGTGCCAGCAGTTTAAGGCAGGGCTTCGGTGGGACCCAGTACTTC.